This record looks at one T cell receptor (beta chain) sequence and its context. This record belongs to a study of T cell changes during pregnancy in multiple sclerosis. Method: immunoSEQ multiplex PCR; TCRdb's copy keeps in-frame clones and lacks some. The table has about 100,000 clones, around 93% seen once. The CDR3 is 12 amino acids. The germline gives CDR1 SEHNR, CDR2 FQNEAQ (reference sequence). V lost 5 bases to trimming and J lost 3 bases, with 8 bases between them. The receptor was derived from a female donor with multiple sclerosis, enrolled in a pregnancy study. The rearrangement uses TRBV7-9 and TRBJ2-7, with D possibly matching TRBD1 (6 bases). Sequenced here: peripheral blood, sampled before pregnancy. The CDR3 loop reads CASSRTDYEQYF. CDR3 coding DNA: TGTGCCAGCAGCCGGACAGACTACGAGCAGTACTTC. Full variable domain (outside the CDR3, taken from reference TRBV7-9 and TRBJ2-7): DTGVSQNPRHKITKRGQNVTFRCDPISEHNRLYWYRQTLGQGPEFLTYFQNEAQLEKSRLLSDRFSAERPKGSFSTLEIQRTEQGDSAMYLCASSRTDYEQYFGPGTRLTVT.